The rows below give T cell receptor beta chains drawn from one sample of a study of blood T cell repertoires in COVID-19. Generated by immunoSEQ multiplex PCR, the TCRdb table keeps only in-frame clones and is missing some. The sample carries around 190,000 clones, roughly 91% recorded once. The sequenced sample consisted of peripheral blood. The source of these receptors is a human donor in a cohort sampled during active COVID-19. The conserved cysteine and the conserved F or W are not part of the CDR3 here. The D gene is left open where the match is weak. The size field is filled for only some rows; it gives once, few, many or a size class.

abundance,v_gene,d_gene,CDR3aa
NA,TRBV4-3,TRBD2,ASSQDPFDSGRYNEQF
NA,TRBV18,NA,ASSPRQGPNTGELF
NA,TRBV19,TRBD2,ASSAGGLAGVYNEQF
NA,TRBV18,TRBD2,ASSPLAGVYNEQF
NA,TRBV7-2,TRBD2,ATSFRRGSRGEQY
NA,TRBV9,NA,ASSAGGEDTQY
NA,TRBV19,NA,ASSNFGTLNTGELF
NA,TRBV6-5,NA,ASSYSGRNSGNTIY
NA,TRBV24-1,TRBD2,ATSDSSGATDTQY
NA,TRBV4-3,NA,ASSQGTRDNEQF
NA,TRBV9,NA,ASSVRAGNEQF
NA,TRBV15,NA,ATSSQTGQPQH
NA,TRBV19,TRBD1,ASSAGTEINYGYT
NA,TRBV2,NA,ASRGRGLGETQY
NA,TRBV27,TRBD1,ASSPPPRTGGDYEQY
NA,TRBV15,NA,ATSPVRSYNEQF
NA,TRBV5-1,NA,ASSSSSVSDNEQF
NA,TRBV29-1,TRBD2,SVVGGLAGSGLQY
few,TRBV5-1,TRBD1,ASSKGQENIQY
NA,TRBV2,NA,ASSREDTGELF
NA,TRBV2,TRBD1,ASNFRQGDQPQH
NA,TRBV4-3,NA,ASSQDRAGTTDTQY
NA,TRBV10-3,NA,AISESSPNTEAF
NA,TRBV5-1,NA,ASSLMAAADTQY
NA,TRBV28,NA,ASSFGTGNTIY
NA,TRBV6-1,NA,ASSETDTAFLWAQY
NA,TRBV6-5,NA,ASSRAGLAKNIQY
NA,TRBV28,NA,ASRRDTYGYT
NA,TRBV3-1/TRBV3-2,TRBD1,ASSQERGQVYSPLH
NA,TRBV5-1,TRBD1,ASSLLGQGNEKLF
NA,TRBV6-5,TRBD1,ASTGQGSSPLH
NA,TRBV5-1,TRBD2,ASSLRLAGGQETQY
few,TRBV5-1,TRBD1,ASRGTGGEWLTGELF
once,TRBV3-1/TRBV3-2,TRBD1,ASSPRDRGNYGYT
NA,TRBV25-1,TRBD1,ASRSNRGRTGELF
few,TRBV2,TRBD2,ASNRAAGGPSYNEQF
NA,TRBV15,TRBD2,ATSRARLAGLNNEQF
NA,TRBV9,TRBD2,ASSLRRGTSATDTQY
NA,TRBV29-1,TRBD2,SVERTSGINEQF
NA,TRBV19,NA,ASSIGVIPNSYNEQF
NA,TRBV19,NA,ASSGTRGGFGGNQPQH
NA,TRBV6-1,TRBD1,ASSGQGGRSGNTIY
NA,TRBV19,TRBD1,ASSIAGTGGSNQPQH
once,TRBV5-1,NA,ASSYPVTGPTSYEQY
NA,TRBV12-3/TRBV12-4,NA,ASSPGRTDTQY
NA,TRBV5-1,TRBD1,ASSGGTGFPHEQY
NA,TRBV10-2,TRBD2,ASSDHGTRTAGELF
once,TRBV5-8,TRBD1,ASSLAGTGNYEQY
NA,TRBV11-2,NA,ASDAPEPGHGYT